The 5 T cell receptor beta chains listed next were all sequenced from one sample in a study of blood T cell repertoires in COVID-19. The assay was immunoSEQ multiplex PCR, and TCRdb's table has in-frame clones only and misses some. Among about 72,000 clones listed, roughly 82% were seen once. Sequenced input: peripheral blood. These receptors were taken from a human donor in a cohort sampled during active COVID-19.

The chain combines TRBV19 with TRBJ2-7, with D perhaps TRBD1 (6 bases). The CDR3 totals 12 residues. From germline, CDR1 is LNHDA and CDR2 SQIVND (reference sequence). The CDR3 coding sequence is TGTGCAAGCAGGGGAGAGTCCTACGAGCAGTACTTC. Its translation: CASRGESYEQYF.

CDR3 nucleotides: TGTGCCAGCAGCTTGTGGTGGGCCCTCATGAACACTGAAGCTTTCTTT. Its protein product is CASSLWWALMNTEAFF. The rearrangement uses TRBV5-6 and TRBJ1-1; D not certain. Per germline, CDR1 SGHDT and CDR2 YYEEEE. The V and J ends lost 1 base and 0 bases respectively, with 13 bases between them. The CDR3 is 16 residues long. The full variable domain, rest sourced from reference TRBV5-6 and TRBJ1-1, is DAGVTQSPTHLIKTRGQQVTLRCSPKSGHDTVSWYQQALGQGPQFIFQYYEEEERQRGNFPDRFSGHQFPNYSSELNVNALLLGDSALYLCASSLWWALMNTEAFFGQGTRLTVV.

The chain recombines TRBV5-1 with TRBJ2-7; tentative D call: TRBD1 (6 bases). Trimming pared 1 base from V and 3 bases from J, leaving 14 bases between. The germline gives CDR1 SGHRS, CDR2 YFSETQ. The CDR3 is 15 residues long. CDR3 nucleotide sequence: TGCGCCAGCAGCTTGTCCGAACAGGGACGCTACGAGCAGTACTTC. This gives the protein CASSLSEQGRYEQYF.

The rearrangement joins TRBV5-1 to TRBJ2-7; tentative D call: TRBD2 (5 bases). This CDR3 has 14 residues. Germline-derived CDR1 and CDR2 are SGHRS and YFSETQ. V was clipped by 1 base and J by 0 bases, with 8 bases between them. The CDR3 DNA is TGCGCCAGCAGCTTGAGAGGGAACTCCTACGAGCAGTACTTC. It yields the protein CASSLRGNSYEQYF.

The chain has TRBV7-3 and TRBJ2-7; 9 bases fit TRBD2. The ends lost 4 bases at V and 2 bases at J; junction bases unmatched: 15. Germline CDR1 reads SGHTA; CDR2 reads FQGTGA. The CDR3 contains 18 residues. This CDR3 is CASSSPRAGGPLTYEQYF. Written as DNA, the CDR3 is TGTGCCAGCAGCTCCCCGCGGGCGGGGGGGCCTTTAACCTACGAGCAGTACTTC. The full variable domain, rest sourced from reference TRBV7-3 and TRBJ2-7, is GAGVSQTPSNKVTEKGKYVELRCDPISGHTALYWYRQSLGQGPEFLIYFQGTGAADDSGLPNDRFFAVRPEGSVSTLKIQRTERGDSAVYLCASSSPRAGGPLTYEQYFGPGTRLTVT.